This T cell receptor beta chain was obtained from a study of blood T cell repertoires in COVID-19. Looking at the study overall: Material from acute and convalescent COVID-19 was sourced from the United States, Italy and Spain. The analysed material was cDNA or gDNA that came from T cells, B-cell-depleted T cells, or PBMCs.

Germline V gene data show CDR1 as KGHSH and CDR2 as LQKENI. The CDR3 length is 13 residues. V was cut by 0 bases and J by 3 bases, with 6 bases left in between. In the original workflow: From reference gene primer amplification, estimates of nucleated cell counts were derived. The assay was immunoSEQ multiplex PCR, and TCRdb's table has in-frame clones only and misses some. Clone size and the V and J calls come from that table; the DNA yielded D and trimming. The sample records roughly 160,000 clones, roughly 80% being singletons. This clone was detected once. This chain uses TRBV18 with TRBJ2-7; D is perhaps TRBD2 (5 bases). Specimen: peripheral blood. This TCR derives from a man aged 70-80 years with active or convalescent COVID-19. CDR3 amino acids: CASSPPGSYEQYF. The CDR3 nucleotides read TGTGCCAGCTCACCACCAGGGAGCTACGAGCAGTACTTC. The complete variable domain, with remaining parts taken from reference TRBV18 and TRBJ2-7, reads NAGVMQNPRHLVRRRGQEARLRCSPMKGHSHVYWYRQLPEEGLKFMVYLQKENIIDESGMPKERFSAEFPKEGPSILRIQQVVRGDSAAYFCASSPPGSYEQYFGPGTRLTVT.